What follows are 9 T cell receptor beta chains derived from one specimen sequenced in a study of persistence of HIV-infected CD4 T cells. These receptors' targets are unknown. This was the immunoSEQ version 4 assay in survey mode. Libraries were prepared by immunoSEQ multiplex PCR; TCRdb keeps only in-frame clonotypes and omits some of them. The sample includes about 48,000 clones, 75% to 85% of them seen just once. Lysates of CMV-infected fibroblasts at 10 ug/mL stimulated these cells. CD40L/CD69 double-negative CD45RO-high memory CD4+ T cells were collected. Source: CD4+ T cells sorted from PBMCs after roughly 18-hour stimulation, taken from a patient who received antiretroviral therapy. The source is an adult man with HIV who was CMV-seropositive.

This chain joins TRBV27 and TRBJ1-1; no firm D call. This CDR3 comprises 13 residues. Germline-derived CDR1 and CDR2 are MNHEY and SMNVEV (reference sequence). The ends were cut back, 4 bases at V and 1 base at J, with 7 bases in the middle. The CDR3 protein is CASSSRWNTEAFF. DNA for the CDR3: TGTGCCAGCAGTTCGCGTTGGAACACTGAAGCTTTCTTT.

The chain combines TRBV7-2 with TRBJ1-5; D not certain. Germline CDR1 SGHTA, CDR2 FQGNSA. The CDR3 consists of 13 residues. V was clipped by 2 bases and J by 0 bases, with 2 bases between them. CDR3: CASSLNSNQPQHF. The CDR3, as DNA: TGTGCCAGCAGCTTAAATAGCAATCAGCCCCAGCATTTT.

CDR3: CASSPGTSGTYEQYF. The CDR3 DNA is TGTGCCAGCAGCCCTGGGACTAGCGGAACTTACGAGCAGTACTTC. The rearrangement links TRBV7-8 to TRBJ2-7, with 11 bases lining up with TRBD2. Germline CDR1 and CDR2: SGHVS and FQNEAQ. This CDR3 has 15 amino acids. V trimming: 5 bases; J trimming: 4 bases; junction bases outside the gene matches: 7.

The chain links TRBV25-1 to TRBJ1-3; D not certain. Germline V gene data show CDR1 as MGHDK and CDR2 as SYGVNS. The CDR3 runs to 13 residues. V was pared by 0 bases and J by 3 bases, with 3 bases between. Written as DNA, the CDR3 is TGTGCCAGCAGTGAATATAATGGAAACACCATATATTTT. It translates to CASSEYNGNTIYF.

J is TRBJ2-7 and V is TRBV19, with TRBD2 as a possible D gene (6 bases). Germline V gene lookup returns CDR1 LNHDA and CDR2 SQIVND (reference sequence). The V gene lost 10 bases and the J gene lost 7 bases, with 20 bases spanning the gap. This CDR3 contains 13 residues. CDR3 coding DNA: TGTGCCACCTCAGGGACTCAATCTCAGGAGCAGTACTTC. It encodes CATSGTQSQEQYF.

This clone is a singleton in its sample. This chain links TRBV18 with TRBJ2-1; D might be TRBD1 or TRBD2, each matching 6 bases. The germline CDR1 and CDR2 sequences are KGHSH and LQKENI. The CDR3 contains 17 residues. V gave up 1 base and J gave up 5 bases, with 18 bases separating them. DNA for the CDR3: TGTGCCAGCTCACCACTCGAGCGGAGGGGGTTCGACAATGAGCAGTTCTTC. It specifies CASSPLERRGFDNEQFF.

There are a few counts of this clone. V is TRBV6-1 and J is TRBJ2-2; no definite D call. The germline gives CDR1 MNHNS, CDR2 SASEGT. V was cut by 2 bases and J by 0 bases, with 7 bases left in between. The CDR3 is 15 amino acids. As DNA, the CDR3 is TGTGCCAGCAGTGAACGCACATCGAACACCGGGGAGCTGTTTTTT. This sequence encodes CASSERTSNTGELFF.

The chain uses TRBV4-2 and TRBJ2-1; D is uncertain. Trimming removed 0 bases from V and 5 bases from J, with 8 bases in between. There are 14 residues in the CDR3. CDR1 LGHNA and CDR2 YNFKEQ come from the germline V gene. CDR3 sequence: CASSQDWQDNEQFF. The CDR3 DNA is TGTGCCAGCAGCCAAGATTGGCAGGACAATGAGCAGTTCTTC.

The CDR3 is CASSQVPGNTIYF. CDR3 in DNA: TGCGCCAGCAGCCAAGTCCCTGGAAACACCATATATTTT. The chain combines TRBV4-1 with TRBJ1-3, with D uncertain. The CDR3 is made up of 13 amino acids. The germline CDR1 and CDR2 sequences are MGHRA and YSYEKL. Trimming left V 1 base short and J 2 bases short, with 3 bases between.